The 8 T cell receptor beta chains listed next were all sequenced from one sample in a study of memory CD4+ T cells and cytomegalovirus serostatus. Libraries were prepared by immunoSEQ multiplex PCR; TCRdb keeps only in-frame clonotypes and omits some of them. The table has over 35,000 clones, roughly 78% seen once. Single viable CD3+CD4+CD8-CD45RO+ cells were sorted as the memory CD4+ T cells. Sequences were obtained from memory CD4+ T cells from blood. These receptors were collected from an adult in good health and CMV-seronegative.

The genes are TRBV5-4 and TRBJ2-3; D might be TRBD1 or TRBD2, each matching 6 bases. V lost 7 bases, J lost 3 bases, and 24 bases lay in between. This CDR3 is 17 amino acids long. Germline CDR1 SGHNT, CDR2 YYREEE (reference sequence). CDR3 sequence reads: CASSTGGHRRGTDTQYF. CDR3 in DNA: TGTGCCAGCTCGACCGGGGGACACCGAAGGGGTACAGATACGCAGTATTTT.

The chain recombines TRBV7-3 with TRBJ2-2; 8 bases agree with TRBD2. This CDR3 is built from 18 residues. The junction had 14 bases not matched to a gene; V was cut back by 1 base and J by 7 bases. Germline V gene data show CDR1 as SGHTA and CDR2 as FQGTGA. This chain's CDR3 is CASSLKGRGGPFGGELFF. The CDR3 region has the DNA TGTGCCAGCAGCTTAAAGGGTCGCGGGGGGCCCTTTGGCGGGGAGCTGTTTTTT.

In this sample, this clone turned up a few times. This rearrangement joins TRBV7-2 to TRBJ2-6, with D possibly TRBD1 on 5 matching bases. The V and J ends lost 5 bases and 0 bases respectively, with 17 bases between them. The CDR3 sequence is 18 residues long. Germline V lookup: CDR1 SGHTA, CDR2 FQGNSA. The CDR3 sequence: CASSLRGTLYSGANVLTF. The CDR3 DNA is TGTGCCAGCAGCCTTAGGGGCACACTGTACTCTGGGGCCAACGTCCTGACTTTC.

The chain joins TRBV4-2 to TRBJ1-2, with 7 bases lining up with TRBD1. Germline-derived CDR1 and CDR2 are LGHNA and YNFKEQ. V was pared by 0 bases and J by 4 bases, with 5 bases of the junction left unmatched. The CDR3 spans 15 residues. CDR3 sequence reads: CASSQDRGTVYGYTF. In DNA form, the CDR3 reads TGTGCCAGCAGCCAAGATCGGGGGACAGTCTATGGCTACACCTTC.

This clone was seen only a few times. The chain couples TRBV19 to TRBJ1-6; a possible D gene is TRBD1 (5 bases). Germline values: CDR1 LNHDA, CDR2 SQIVND (reference sequence). The V and J ends lost 9 bases and 10 bases respectively, with 19 bases between them. The CDR3 sequence is 14 residues long. The chain's CDR3 is CARGRGRRGSPLHF. The CDR3 DNA reads TGTGCCAGGGGCCGGGGACGGCGGGGATCACCCCTCCACTTT. The whole variable domain, filled in from reference TRBV19 and TRBJ1-6, reads DGGITQSPKYLFRKEGQNVTLSCEQNLNHDAMYWYRQDPGQGLRLIYYSQIVNDFQKGDIAEGYSVSREKKESFPLTVTSAQKNPTAFYLCARGRGRRGSPLHFGNGTRLTVT.

The CDR3 loop is CASSLENPYNEQFF. The DNA for the CDR3 is TGCGCCAGCAGCTTGGAGAACCCATACAATGAGCAGTTCTTC. The rearrangement links TRBV5-1 to TRBJ2-1; no clear D gene. V lost 0 bases, J lost 4 bases, and 8 bases lay in between. Germline lookup yields CDR1 SGHRS and CDR2 YFSETQ. This CDR3 spans 14 amino acids.

The gene calls are TRBV6-1 and TRBJ1-1; D perhaps matches TRBD1 (5 bases). This CDR3 is built from 14 residues. Per the germline V gene, CDR1 is MNHNS and CDR2 is SASEGT. With 9 bases removed from V and 3 bases from J, the gap between germline ends came to 17 bases. CDR3 amino acids: CASLSWDRDTEAFF. CDR3 bases: TGTGCCAGTCTTTCCTGGGACCGTGACACTGAAGCTTTCTTT.

The V and J genes are TRBV25-1 and TRBJ1-5; 7 bases agree with TRBD1. This CDR3 is built from 13 residues. Losses at the gene ends were 7 bases for V and 4 bases for J; bases not matched to a gene: 4. Per germline, CDR1 MGHDK and CDR2 SYGVNS. CDR3 nucleotides: TGTGCCAGCATGGGGACAGCTAATCAGCCCCAGCATTTT. It codes for CASMGTANQPQHF. Variable domain in full (rest from reference TRBV25-1 and TRBJ1-5): EADIYQTPRYLVIGTGKKITLECSQTMGHDKMYWYQQDPGMELHLIHYSYGVNSTEKGDLSSESTVSRIRTEHFPLTLESARPSHTSQYLCASMGTANQPQHFGDGTRLSIL.